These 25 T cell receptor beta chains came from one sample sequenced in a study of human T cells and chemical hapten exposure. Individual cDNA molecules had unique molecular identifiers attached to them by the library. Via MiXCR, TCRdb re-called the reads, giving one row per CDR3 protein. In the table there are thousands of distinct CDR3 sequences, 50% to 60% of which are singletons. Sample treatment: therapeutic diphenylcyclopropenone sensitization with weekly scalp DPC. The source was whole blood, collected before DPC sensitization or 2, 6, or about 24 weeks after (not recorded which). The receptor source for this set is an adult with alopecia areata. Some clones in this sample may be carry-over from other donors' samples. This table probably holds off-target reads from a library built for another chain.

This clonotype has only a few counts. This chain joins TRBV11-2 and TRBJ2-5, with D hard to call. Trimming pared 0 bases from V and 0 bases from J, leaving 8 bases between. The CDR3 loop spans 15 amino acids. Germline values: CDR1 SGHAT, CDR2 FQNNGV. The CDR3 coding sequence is TGTGCCAGCAGCTTAGATTTGACCAACCAAGAGACCCAGTACTTC. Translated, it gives CASSLDLTNQETQYF.

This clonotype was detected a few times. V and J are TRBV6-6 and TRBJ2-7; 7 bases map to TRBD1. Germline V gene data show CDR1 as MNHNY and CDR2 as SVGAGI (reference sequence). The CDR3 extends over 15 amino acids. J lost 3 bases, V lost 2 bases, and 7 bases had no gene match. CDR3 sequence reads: CASSYTRQGSYEQYF. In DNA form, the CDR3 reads TGTGCCAGCAGTTACACCAGACAGGGAAGCTACGAGCAGTACTTC.

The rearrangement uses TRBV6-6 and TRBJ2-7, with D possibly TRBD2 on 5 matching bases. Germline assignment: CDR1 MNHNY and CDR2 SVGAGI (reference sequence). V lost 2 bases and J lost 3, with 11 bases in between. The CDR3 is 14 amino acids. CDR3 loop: CASSYTGVNYEQYF. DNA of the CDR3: TGTGCCAGCAGTTACACCGGGGTAAACTACGAGCAGTACTTC.

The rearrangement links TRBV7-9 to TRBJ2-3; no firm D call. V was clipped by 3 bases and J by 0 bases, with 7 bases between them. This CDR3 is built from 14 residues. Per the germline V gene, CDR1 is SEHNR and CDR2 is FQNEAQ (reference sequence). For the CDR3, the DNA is TGTGCCAGCAGCTTGGGTTCTAGCACAGATACGCAGTATTTT. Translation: CASSLGSSTDTQYF.

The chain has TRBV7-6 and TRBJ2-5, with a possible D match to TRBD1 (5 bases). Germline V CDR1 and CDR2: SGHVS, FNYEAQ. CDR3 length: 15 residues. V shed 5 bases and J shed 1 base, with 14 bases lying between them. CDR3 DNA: TGTGCCAGCAGCAGGGGCACAAGCTTCCAAGAGACCCAGTACTTC. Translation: CASSRGTSFQETQYF.

The CDR3 spells CASSLGGGPTDTQYF. The DNA of the CDR3 is TGTGCCAGCAGCTTAGGGGGAGGGCCCACAGATACGCAGTATTTT. The chain has TRBV7-9 and TRBJ2-3, with TRBD2 matching over 7 bases. The V gene's germline CDR1 is SEHNR and CDR2 FQNEAQ (reference sequence). This CDR3 is built from 15 residues. Germline trimming cut 1 base from V and 2 bases from J; bases unmatched to any gene: 3.

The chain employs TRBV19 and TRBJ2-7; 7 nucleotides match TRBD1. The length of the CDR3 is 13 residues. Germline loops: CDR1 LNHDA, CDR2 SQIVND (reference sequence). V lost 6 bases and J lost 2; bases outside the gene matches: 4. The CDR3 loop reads CASRITGAYEQYF. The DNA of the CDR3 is TGTGCCAGTAGGATAACAGGGGCCTACGAGCAGTACTTC.

CDR3 in amino acids: CAKTGTKNTGELFF. CDR3 bases: TGTGCCAAAACCGGGACTAAAAACACCGGGGAGCTGTTTTTT. This rearrangement joins TRBV7-9 to TRBJ2-2; 7 nucleotides line up with TRBD2. V lost 10 bases to trimming and J lost 2 bases; unmatched junction nucleotides: 7. The germline gives CDR1 SEHNR, CDR2 FQNEAQ (reference sequence). The CDR3 runs to 14 residues.

CDR3 loop: CASMVTSADSTDTQYF. In nucleotides, the CDR3 is TGTGCCAGCATGGTGACTAGCGCCGACAGCACAGATACGCAGTATTTT. V usage is TRBV2 and J usage is TRBJ2-3; TRBD2 matches 8 bases. The V gene end was trimmed by 7 bases and the J gene end by 0 bases; junction bases not matched to a gene: 9. Germline V lookup: CDR1 SNHLY, CDR2 FYNNEI. The CDR3 is 16 residues long.

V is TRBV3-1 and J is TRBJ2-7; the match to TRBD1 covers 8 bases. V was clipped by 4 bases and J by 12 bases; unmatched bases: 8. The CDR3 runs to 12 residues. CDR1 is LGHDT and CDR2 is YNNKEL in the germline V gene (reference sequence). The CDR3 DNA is TGTGCCAGCAGCCCCTCGCAGGGGGCTCCGTACTTC. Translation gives CASSPSQGAPYF.

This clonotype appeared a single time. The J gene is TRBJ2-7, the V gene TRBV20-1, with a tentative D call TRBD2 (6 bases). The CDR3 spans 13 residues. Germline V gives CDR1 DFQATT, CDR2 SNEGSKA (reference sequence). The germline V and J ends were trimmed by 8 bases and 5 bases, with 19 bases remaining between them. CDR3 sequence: CSPRDWGRDEQYF. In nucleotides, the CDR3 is TGCAGTCCTCGGGACTGGGGCAGGGACGAGCAGTACTTC.

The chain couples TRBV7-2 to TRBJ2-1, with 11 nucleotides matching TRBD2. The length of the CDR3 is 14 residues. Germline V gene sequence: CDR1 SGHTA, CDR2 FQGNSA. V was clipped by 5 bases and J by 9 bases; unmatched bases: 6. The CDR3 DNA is TGTGCCAGCAGCGAGCTAGCGGGAGGTGGTGAGCAGTTCTTC. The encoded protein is CASSELAGGGEQFF.

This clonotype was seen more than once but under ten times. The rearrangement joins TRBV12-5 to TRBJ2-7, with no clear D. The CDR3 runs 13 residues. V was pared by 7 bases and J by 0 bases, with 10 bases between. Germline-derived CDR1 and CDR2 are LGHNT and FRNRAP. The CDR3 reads CASALPSSYEQYF. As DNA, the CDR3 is TGTGCTAGTGCTTTACCCAGCTCCTACGAGCAGTACTTC.

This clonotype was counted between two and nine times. CDR3 nucleotide sequence: TGCAGTGCTAGAGATCCGGCAGTCGGGGAGCTGTTTTTT. Translated, it gives CSARDPAVGELFF. The genes are TRBV20-1 and TRBJ2-2; no clear D gene. Per the germline V gene, CDR1 is DFQATT and CDR2 is SNEGSKA (reference sequence). The CDR3 covers 13 residues. V gave up 0 bases and J gave up 7 bases, with 9 bases separating them.

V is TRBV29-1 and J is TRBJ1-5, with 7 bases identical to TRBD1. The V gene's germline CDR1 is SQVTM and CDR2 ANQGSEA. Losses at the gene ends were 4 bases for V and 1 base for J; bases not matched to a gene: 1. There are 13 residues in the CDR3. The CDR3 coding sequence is TGCAGCGTTGTGGACAGGAGCAATCAGCCCCAGCATTTT. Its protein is CSVVDRSNQPQHF.

This CDR3 reads CSAGLAAWNEQFF. CDR3 DNA sequence: TGCAGCGCGGGACTAGCGGCGTGGAATGAGCAGTTCTTC. The rearrangement joins TRBV29-1 to TRBJ2-1; TRBD2 matches at 11 bases. V shed 7 bases and J 7 bases; nucleotides not matched to a gene: 6. The CDR3 spans 13 residues. Germline V gives CDR1 SQVTM, CDR2 ANQGSEA.

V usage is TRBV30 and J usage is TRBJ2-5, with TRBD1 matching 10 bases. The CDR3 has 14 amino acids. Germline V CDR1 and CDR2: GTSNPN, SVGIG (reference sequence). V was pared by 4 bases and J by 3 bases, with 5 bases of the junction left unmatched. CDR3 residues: CAWTGQGREETQYF. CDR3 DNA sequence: TGTGCCTGGACGGGACAGGGGCGGGAAGAGACCCAGTACTTC. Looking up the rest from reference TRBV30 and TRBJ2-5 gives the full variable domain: SQTIHQWPATLVQPVGSPLSLECTVEGTSNPNLYWYRQAAGRGLQLLFYSVGIGQISSEVPQNLSASRPQDRQFILSSKKLLLSDSGFYLCAWTGQGREETQYFGPGTRLLVL.

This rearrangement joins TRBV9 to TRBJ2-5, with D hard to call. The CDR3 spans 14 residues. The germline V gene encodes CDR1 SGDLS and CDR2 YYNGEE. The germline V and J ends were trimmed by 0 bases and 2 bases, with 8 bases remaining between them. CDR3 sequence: CASSVEASQETQYF. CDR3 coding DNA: TGTGCCAGCAGCGTAGAGGCTAGTCAAGAGACCCAGTACTTC.

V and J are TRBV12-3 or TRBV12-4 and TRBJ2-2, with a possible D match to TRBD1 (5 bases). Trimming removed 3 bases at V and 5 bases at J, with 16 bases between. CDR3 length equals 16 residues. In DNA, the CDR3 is TGTGCCAGCAGTTTGGCGGCGCAGGGTTTAACCGGGGAGCTGTTTTTT. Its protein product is CASSLAAQGLTGELFF.

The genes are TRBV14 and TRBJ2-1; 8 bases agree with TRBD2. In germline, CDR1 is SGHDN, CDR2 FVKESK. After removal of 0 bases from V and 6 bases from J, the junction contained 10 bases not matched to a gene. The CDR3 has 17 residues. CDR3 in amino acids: CASSQDGGGRPTNEQFF. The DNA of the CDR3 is TGTGCCAGCAGCCAAGACGGGGGCGGGAGGCCTACCAATGAGCAGTTCTTC. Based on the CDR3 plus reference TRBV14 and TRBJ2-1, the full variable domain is EAGVTQFPSHSVIEKGQTVTLRCDPISGHDNLYWYRRVMGKEIKFLLHFVKESKQDESGMPNNRFLAERTGGTYSTLKVQPAELEDSGVYFCASSQDGGGRPTNEQFFGPGTRLTVL.

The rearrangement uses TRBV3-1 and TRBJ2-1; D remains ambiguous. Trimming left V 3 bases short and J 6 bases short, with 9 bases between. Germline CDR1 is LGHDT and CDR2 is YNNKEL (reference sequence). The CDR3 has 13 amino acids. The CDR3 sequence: CASSHGVVNEQFF. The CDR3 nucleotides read TGTGCCAGCAGCCATGGGGTGGTCAATGAGCAGTTCTTC.

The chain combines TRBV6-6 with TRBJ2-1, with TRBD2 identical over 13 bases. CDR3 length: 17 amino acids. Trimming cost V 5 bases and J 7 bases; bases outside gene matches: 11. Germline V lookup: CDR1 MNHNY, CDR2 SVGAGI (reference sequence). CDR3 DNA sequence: TGTGCCAGCAGTCCTACTAGCGGGAGGGCTGCACGGAATGAGCAGTTCTTC. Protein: CASSPTSGRAARNEQFF.

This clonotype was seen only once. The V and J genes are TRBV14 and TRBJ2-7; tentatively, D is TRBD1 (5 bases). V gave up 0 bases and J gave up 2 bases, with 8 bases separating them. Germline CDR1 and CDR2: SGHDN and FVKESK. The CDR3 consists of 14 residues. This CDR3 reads CASSQEGVPYEQYF. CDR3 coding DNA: TGTGCCAGCAGCCAAGAAGGGGTTCCCTACGAGCAGTACTTC.

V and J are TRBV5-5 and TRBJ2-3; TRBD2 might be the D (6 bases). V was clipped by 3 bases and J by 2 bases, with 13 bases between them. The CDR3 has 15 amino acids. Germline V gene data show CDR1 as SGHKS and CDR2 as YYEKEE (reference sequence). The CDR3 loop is CASSSGLKPTDTQYF. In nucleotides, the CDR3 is TGTGCCAGCAGCTCGGGACTCAAACCCACAGATACGCAGTATTTT.

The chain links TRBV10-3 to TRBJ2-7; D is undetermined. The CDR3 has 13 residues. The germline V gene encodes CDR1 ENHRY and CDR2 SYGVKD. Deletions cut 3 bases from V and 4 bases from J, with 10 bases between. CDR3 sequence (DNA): TGTGCCATCAGTGAAGAGGTGCCATACGAGCAGTACTTC. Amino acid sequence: CAISEEVPYEQYF.